Sequencing of this T cell receptor beta chain was carried out in a study of blood T cell repertoires in COVID-19. Libraries were prepared by immunoSEQ multiplex PCR; TCRdb keeps only in-frame clonotypes and omits some of them. The sample carries over 150,000 clones, just over 85% recorded once. V dropped 1 base and J dropped 7 bases, with 17 bases sitting between them. The CDR3 totals 16 residues. Germline V gene data show CDR1 as MGHRA and CDR2 as YSYEKL. Material for sequencing was peripheral blood. The receptor's source is a man aged 50 to 60 with active or convalescent COVID-19. The chain joins TRBV4-1 to TRBJ1-5; D possibly corresponds to TRBD1 (6 bases). The CDR3 DNA follows: TGCGCCAGCAGCCAAGGGACAGCCTACGGAGGCCAGCCCCAGCATTTT. This encodes CASSQGTAYGGQPQHF.